The 13 T cell receptor beta chains listed next were all sequenced from one sample in a study of T cells after yellow fever vaccination. TCRdb reprocessed the 5' RACE reads with MiXCR, giving one entry per CDR3 protein. Of about 550,000 distinct CDR3 sequences listed, roughly a fifth were seen once; the top ten hold approximately 14%. The input for sequencing was PBMCs, taken 15 days after the yellow fever booster vaccination. Receptors originate from a man under 40 who received the YFV17D yellow fever vaccine.

This clonotype was observed a handful of times. The chain joins TRBV7-9 to TRBJ1-6; D ambiguous. The V gene lost 5 bases and the J gene lost 13 bases, with 18 bases spanning the gap. This CDR3 is 14 amino acids long. Germline values: CDR1 SEHNR, CDR2 FQNEAQ (reference sequence). The CDR3 DNA reads TGTGCCAGCAGCGCATCTCTGGGGTCTAAGCCCCTCCACTTT. Translated: CASSASLGSKPLHF. Combining the CDR3 with reference TRBV7-9 and TRBJ1-6 gives the whole variable domain DTGVSQNPRHKITKRGQNVTFRCDPISEHNRLYWYRQTLGQGPEFLTYFQNEAQLEKSRLLSDRFSAERPKGSFSTLEIQRTEQGDSAMYLCASSASLGSKPLHFGNGTRLTVT.

The chain has TRBV6-5 and TRBJ2-1; possible D gene TRBD1, 6 bases. The length of the CDR3 is 13 residues. V was cut by 2 bases and J by 8 bases, with 10 bases left in between. Germline V gene data show CDR1 as MNHEY and CDR2 as SVGAGI. CDR3 loop: CASSYGPGDEQFF. The CDR3 region has the DNA TGTGCCAGCAGTTACGGGCCAGGGGATGAGCAGTTCTTC.

This clonotype was seen ten or more times. J is TRBJ2-2 and V is TRBV5-6; no clear D gene. The CDR3 is made up of 13 amino acids. From germline, CDR1 is SGHDT and CDR2 YYEEEE. V was trimmed by 5 bases and J by 5 bases, leaving 10 bases between them. The chain's CDR3 is CASSPLSTGELFF. The CDR3 DNA reads TGTGCCAGCAGTCCCCTCTCGACCGGGGAGCTGTTTTTT. The full variable domain, with the rest looked up from reference TRBV5-6 and TRBJ2-2, is DAGVTQSPTHLIKTRGQQVTLRCSPKSGHDTVSWYQQALGQGPQFIFQYYEEEERQRGNFPDRFSGHQFPNYSSELNVNALLLGDSALYLCASSPLSTGELFFGEGSRLTVL.

The chain carries TRBV5-1 and TRBJ2-1, with 10 positions matching TRBD1. V lost 6 bases to trimming and J lost 9 bases; unmatched junction nucleotides: 6. CDR3 length equals 13 residues. Per germline, CDR1 SGHRS and CDR2 YFSETQ. For the CDR3, the DNA is TGCGCCAGCAACCGGGACAGGGGTATTGAGCAGTTCTTC. Translation: CASNRDRGIEQFF.

This sequence joins TRBV6-2 or TRBV6-3 and TRBJ2-2, with TRBD2 identical over 11 bases. Trimming cost V 0 bases and J 4 bases; bases outside gene matches: 10. Looked up from germline, CDR1 is MNHEY and CDR2 is SVGEGT. The CDR3 length is 19 residues. The CDR3 loop reads CASSYSVTSGSSVTGELFF. The CDR3 region has the DNA TGTGCCAGCAGTTACTCGGTAACTAGCGGGAGTAGTGTCACCGGGGAGCTGTTTTTT.

The V call is TRBV6-5, the J call TRBJ2-3; no definite D call. Between the trimmed V and J ends, which lost 3 bases and 2 bases, there was a span of 6 bases. This CDR3 region has 13 residues. Germline CDR1 and CDR2: MNHEY and SVGAGI. The CDR3 sequence is CASSYLNTDTQYF. CDR3 nucleotides: TGTGCCAGCAGTTATCTGAACACAGATACGCAGTATTTT.

This clonotype was detected only a few times. V usage is TRBV9 and J usage is TRBJ2-5, with D possibly matching TRBD1 (7 bases). The CDR3 is 13 residues long. Germline CDR1 and CDR2: SGDLS and YYNGEE. V was pared by 2 bases and J by 5 bases, with 10 bases between. The CDR3 spells CASSVTGRETQYF. CDR3 coding DNA: TGTGCCAGCAGCGTGACAGGGAGGGAGACCCAGTACTTC.

This clonotype was counted only a few times. Here the CDR3 reads CSATRGTSYPDTQYF. The CDR3 bases are TGCAGTGCGACACGCGGGACTAGCTACCCAGATACGCAGTATTTT. The chain has TRBV20-1 and TRBJ2-3; 9 nucleotides match TRBD2. With 6 bases clipped from V and 4 bases from J, the junction kept 11 bases outside the gene matches. The germline gives CDR1 DFQATT, CDR2 SNEGSKA (reference sequence). The CDR3 sequence is 15 residues long.

The V and J genes are TRBV7-6 and TRBJ1-2; D is unclear. In germline, CDR1 is SGHVS, CDR2 FNYEAQ. V was cut by 0 bases and J by 8 bases, with 10 bases left in between. The CDR3 has 13 amino acids. The CDR3 spells CASSLANEMGYTF. The CDR3 DNA follows: TGTGCCAGCAGCTTAGCTAACGAAATGGGCTACACCTTC.

This clonotype turned up a few times. V and J are TRBV6-1 and TRBJ2-4; weak D call: TRBD1 (5 bases). The CDR3 extends over 14 amino acids. Trimming cost V 6 bases and J 0 bases, with 9 bases left between them. Germline CDR1 and CDR2: MNHNS and SASEGT. The CDR3 loop is CASRGQLAKNIQYF. Here the CDR3 DNA reads TGTGCCAGCAGAGGACAACTAGCCAAAAACATTCAGTACTTC.

This clonotype was detected a few times. The rearrangement uses TRBV20-1 and TRBJ2-5; 7 bases map to TRBD1. J was trimmed by 10 bases and V by 3 bases; bases with no gene match: 14. This CDR3 contains 14 residues. Germline CDR1 DFQATT, CDR2 SNEGSKA (reference sequence). This chain's CDR3 is CSASRDSRIQDQYF. The CDR3 bases are TGCAGTGCTAGTCGGGACAGCCGAATCCAGGACCAGTACTTC.

The genes are TRBV5-1 and TRBJ2-7; 12 nucleotides align to TRBD2. Germline V gene data show CDR1 as SGHRS and CDR2 as YFSETQ. Germline trimming cut 4 bases from V and 3 bases from J; bases unmatched to any gene: 14. CDR3 length: 18 amino acids. The CDR3 DNA reads as TGCGCCAGCAGCCCACTGGGCTCGTGGACTAGCGGGGACTACGAGCAGTACTTC. Translation: CASSPLGSWTSGDYEQYF.

This clonotype was counted many times. This chain joins TRBV10-3 and TRBJ2-2; D not certain. The length of the CDR3 is 14 residues. V shed 4 bases and J shed 0 bases, with 6 bases lying between them. From germline, CDR1 is ENHRY and CDR2 SYGVKD. CDR3 residues: CAISGEANTGELFF. The CDR3 bases are TGTGCCATCAGTGGTGAAGCGAACACCGGGGAGCTGTTTTTT.